These 17 T cell receptor beta chains came from one sample sequenced in a study of blood T cell repertoires in COVID-19. The protocol was immunoSEQ multiplex PCR, while the TCRdb copy is restricted to in-frame clones and leaves out a portion. The table records 39,000 or so clones, 70% to 90% of them present only once. Sequencing was done on a sample of peripheral blood. The source of these receptors is a human donor in a cohort sampled during active COVID-19.

The CDR3 spells CASGKGRGDTEAFF. Here the CDR3 DNA reads TGTGCCAGCGGCAAGGGCCGGGGGGACACTGAAGCTTTCTTT. The J gene is TRBJ1-1, the V gene TRBV5-4, with a possible D match to TRBD1 (5 bases). Germline assignment: CDR1 SGHNT and CDR2 YYREEE (reference sequence). V was pared by 7 bases and J by 3 bases, with 16 bases between. The CDR3 sequence is 14 residues long. Filled out from reference TRBV5-4 and TRBJ1-1, the complete variable domain reads ETGVTQSPTHLIKTRGQQVTLRCSSQSGHNTVSWYQQALGQGPQFIFQYYREEENGRGNFPPRFSGLQFPNYSSELNVNALELDDSALYLCASGKGRGDTEAFFGQGTRLTVV.

The rearrangement links TRBV2 to TRBJ2-1; TRBD2 agrees at 7 bases. The germline V gene has CDR1 SNHLY and CDR2 FYNNEI. V lost 4 bases, J lost 12 bases, and 6 bases stayed unmatched. The CDR3 runs to 12 residues. The CDR3, as DNA: TGTGCCAGCAGTGCCGATTGGGAGGGGCAGTTCTTC. It is translated as CASSADWEGQFF. The full variable domain, rest sourced from reference TRBV2 and TRBJ2-1, is EPEVTQTPSHQVTQMGQEVILRCVPISNHLYFYWYRQILGQKVEFLVSFYNNEISEKSEIFDDQFSVERPDGSNFTLKIRSTKLEDSAMYFCASSADWEGQFFGPGTRLTVL.

The chain couples TRBV7-6 to TRBJ2-3, with 8 positions matching TRBD1. The V gene's germline CDR1 is SGHVS and CDR2 FNYEAQ. This CDR3 is 18 amino acids long. The junction had 8 bases not matched to a gene; V was cut back by 0 bases and J by 0 bases. The CDR3 protein is CASSLAGTGGWSTDTQYF. The CDR3 DNA sequence: TGTGCCAGCAGCTTAGCGGGAACAGGGGGATGGAGCACAGATACGCAGTATTTT.

The chain is built from TRBV2 and TRBJ2-7; perhaps TRBD2 as D (6 bases). The germline CDR1 and CDR2 sequences are SNHLY and FYNNEI. Deletions cut 6 bases from V and 2 bases from J, with 8 bases between. The CDR3 covers 12 residues. The CDR3 nucleotides are TGTGCCAGCAGCGGGGAGGCCTACGAGCAGTACTTC. Translation: CASSGEAYEQYF.

The J gene is TRBJ2-3, the V gene TRBV12-5, with a possible D match to TRBD2 (5 bases). The ends were cut back, 7 bases at V and 2 bases at J, with 7 bases in the middle. Germline V lookup: CDR1 LGHNT, CDR2 FRNRAP. There are 12 residues in the CDR3. CDR3 sequence (DNA): TGTGCTAGTGCGGGATTCACAGATACGCAGTATTTT. This sequence encodes CASAGFTDTQYF.

V and J are TRBV14 and TRBJ2-7; TRBD2 might be the D (5 bases). Per germline, CDR1 SGHDN and CDR2 FVKESK. V was clipped by 0 bases and J by 9 bases, with 9 bases between them. The length of the CDR3 is 12 residues. The DNA for the CDR3 is TGTGCCAGCAGCCAAGACGTCAGCGGGCAGTACTTC. It specifies CASSQDVSGQYF.

This clone occurred a few times. The chain has TRBV25-1 and TRBJ2-3; 10 nucleotides align to TRBD2. The V and J ends lost 11 bases and 6 bases, in that order; junction bases with no gene match: 8. The germline gives CDR1 MGHDK, CDR2 SYGVNS. CDR3 length: 13 amino acids. CDR3 residues: CAAKRGGEDTQYF. CDR3 DNA sequence: TGTGCCGCGAAGCGGGGGGGAGAGGATACGCAGTATTTT. Full variable domain (remainder filled in from reference TRBV25-1 and TRBJ2-3): EADIYQTPRYLVIGTGKKITLECSQTMGHDKMYWYQQDPGMELHLIHYSYGVNSTEKGDLSSESTVSRIRTEHFPLTLESARPSHTSQYLCAAKRGGEDTQYFGPGTRLTVL.

The V gene is TRBV7-9, the J gene TRBJ1-1; the D is unclear. The CDR3 loop spans 15 amino acids. V gave up 5 bases and J gave up 1 base, with 14 bases separating them. Germline CDR1 and CDR2: SEHNR and FQNEAQ (reference sequence). The CDR3 reads CASSPVGETNTEAFF. DNA of the CDR3: TGTGCCAGCAGCCCCGTCGGGGAGACGAACACTGAAGCTTTCTTT.

This chain joins TRBV3-1 (or the pseudogene TRBV3-2) and TRBJ2-6, with TRBD2 matching 8 bases. Germline loops: CDR1 LGHDT, CDR2 YNNKEL (reference sequence). V shed 3 bases, J shed 1 base, and the junction held 11 bases outside the gene matches. The length of the CDR3 is 19 residues. This CDR3 is CASSQGTGLVNSGANVLTF. CDR3 nucleotide sequence: TGTGCCAGCAGCCAGGGCACGGGACTAGTTAATTCTGGGGCCAACGTCCTGACTTTC.

The rearrangement links TRBV2 to TRBJ2-7; D may be TRBD1 (6 bases). CDR1 is SNHLY and CDR2 is FYNNEI in the germline V gene. Deletions cut 5 bases from V and 3 bases from J, with 20 bases between. There are 16 residues in the CDR3. The CDR3 region has the DNA TGTGCCAGCAGTCCCCGCACCCCGGGACAATTCTACGAGCAGTACTTC. It codes for CASSPRTPGQFYEQYF.

This clone was recorded only once. CDR3 bases: TGTGCCAGCACTCGTGGAGGGTACAATGAGCAGTTCTTC. It encodes CASTRGGYNEQFF. The J gene is TRBJ2-1, the V gene TRBV7-8, with a weak D call TRBD2 (6 bases). Per the germline V gene, CDR1 is SGHVS and CDR2 is FQNEAQ. Trimming cost V 7 bases and J 4 bases, with 11 bases left between them. CDR3 length: 13 residues.

This sequence joins TRBV6-1 and TRBJ1-5, with D possibly being TRBD1 (6 bases). The germline V gene encodes CDR1 MNHNS and CDR2 SASEGT. CDR3 length: 15 amino acids. Between the trimmed V and J ends, which lost 2 bases and 7 bases, there was a span of 15 bases. The CDR3 bases are TGTGCCAGCAGTGAAACCAGGGGCGCTGAACAGCCCCAGCATTTT. This codes for CASSETRGAEQPQHF.

The chain has TRBV9 and TRBJ2-2; the match to TRBD2 covers 14 bases. CDR1 is SGDLS, CDR2 YYNGEE, per germline. V lost 4 bases and J lost 0; bases outside the gene matches: 5. The CDR3 is 18 amino acids. CDR3 sequence reads: CASSLRTSGGPNTGELFF. Written as DNA, the CDR3 is TGTGCCAGCAGCCTCCGGACTAGCGGGGGGCCGAACACCGGGGAGCTGTTTTTT.

DNA of the CDR3: TGCAGCGTTGAGTTACGGACTGGTGACAATGAGCAGTTCTTC. It encodes CSVELRTGDNEQFF. The chain joins TRBV29-1 to TRBJ2-1, with D possibly being TRBD2 (5 bases). The CDR3 totals 14 residues. The V gene's germline CDR1 is SQVTM and CDR2 ANQGSEA. Trimming shortened V by 3 bases and J by 5 bases, and 14 bases separated the two germline ends.

The rearrangement joins TRBV14 to TRBJ2-1; 8 nucleotides agree with TRBD2. The CDR3 contains 19 residues. V shed 2 bases and J 5 bases; nucleotides not matched to a gene: 17. Looked up from germline, CDR1 is SGHDN and CDR2 is FVKESK. This chain's CDR3 is CASSQYLGSGGAADNEQFF. The CDR3 region has the DNA TGTGCCAGCAGCCAATATCTGGGGTCCGGGGGGGCCGCGGACAATGAGCAGTTCTTC. The full variable domain, rest sourced from reference TRBV14 and TRBJ2-1, is EAGVTQFPSHSVIEKGQTVTLRCDPISGHDNLYWYRRVMGKEIKFLLHFVKESKQDESGMPNNRFLAERTGGTYSTLKVQPAELEDSGVYFCASSQYLGSGGAADNEQFFGPGTRLTVL.

This rearrangement joins TRBV29-1 to TRBJ2-5, with 12 bases aligning to TRBD1. Trimming cost V 2 bases and J 7 bases; bases outside gene matches: 8. The CDR3 has 15 residues. In germline, CDR1 is SQVTM, CDR2 ANQGSEA. CDR3 sequence: CSVEMGQGARGTQYF. CDR3 in DNA: TGCAGCGTTGAAATGGGACAGGGGGCGAGAGGGACCCAGTACTTC.

As for this clone: Additional DNA sequences in this sample encode the identical CDR3. This rearrangement joins TRBV19 to TRBJ2-6; D possibly corresponds to TRBD1 (6 bases). CDR3 size: 15 residues. The germline gives CDR1 LNHDA, CDR2 SQIVND (reference sequence). Trimming removed 6 bases at V and 4 bases at J, with 13 bases between. This chain's CDR3 is CASRRQEYGANVLTF. CDR3 DNA sequence: TGTGCCAGTAGGAGACAGGAGTACGGGGCCAACGTCCTGACTTTC.